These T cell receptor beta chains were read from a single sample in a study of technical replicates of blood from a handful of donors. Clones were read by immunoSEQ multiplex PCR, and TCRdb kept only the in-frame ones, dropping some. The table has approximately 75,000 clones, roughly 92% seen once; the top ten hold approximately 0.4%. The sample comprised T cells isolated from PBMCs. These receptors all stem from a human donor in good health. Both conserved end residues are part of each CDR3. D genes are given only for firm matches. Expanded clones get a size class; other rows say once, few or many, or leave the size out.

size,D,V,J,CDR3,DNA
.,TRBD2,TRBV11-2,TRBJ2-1,CASSLDRGGLACFF,TGTGCCAGCAGCTTAGATCGTGGGGGACTAGCTTGTTTCTTC
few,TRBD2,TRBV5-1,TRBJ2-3,CASSAVTSGRRDTQYF,TGCGCCAGCAGCGCCGTTACTAGCGGGAGGCGAGATACGCAGTATTTT
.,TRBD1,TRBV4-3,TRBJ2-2,CASSRTAGTGTGELFF,TGCGCCAGCAGCCGCACTGCCGGGACAGGGACCGGGGAGCTGTTTTTT
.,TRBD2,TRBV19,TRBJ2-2,CASRGTSGTGELFF,TGTGCCAGTAGGGGGACTAGTGGCACCGGGGAGCTGTTTTTT
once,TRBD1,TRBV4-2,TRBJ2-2,CASSQAFSGTGDTTGELFF,TGTGCCAGCAGCCAAGCGTTTTCCGGGACAGGGGATACCACCGGGGAGCTGTTTTTT
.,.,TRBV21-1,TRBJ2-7,CASSKEGSNYEQYF,TGTGCCAGCAGCAAAGAGGGGTCCAACTACGAGCAGTACTTC
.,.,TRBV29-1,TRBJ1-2,CSVPGGSGYTF,TGCAGCGTTCCGGGGGGGAGTGGCTACACCTTC
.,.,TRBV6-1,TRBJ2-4,CASSLPGVGIQYF,TGTGCCAGCAGCTTACCGGGAGTCGGCATTCAGTACTTC
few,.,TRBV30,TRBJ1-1,CAWSANSNEAFF,TGTGCCTGGAGTGCAAACTCGAATGAAGCTTTCTTT
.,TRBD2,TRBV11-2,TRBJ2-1,CASSPLAGAVFMGNEQFF,TGTGCCAGCAGCCCACTAGCGGGAGCCGTATTTATGGGCAATGAGCAGTTCTTC
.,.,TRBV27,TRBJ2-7,CASSFHRATYEQYF,TGTGCCAGCAGTTTTCACAGAGCAACCTACGAGCAGTACTTC
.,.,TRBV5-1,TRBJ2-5,CASSLQIPGAQETQYF,TGCGCCAGCAGCTTGCAGATTCCAGGGGCCCAAGAGACCCAGTACTTC
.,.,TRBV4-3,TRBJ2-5,CASSQDFLADSRKTQYF,TGCGCCAGCAGCCAAGACTTTTTAGCCGACAGCAGGAAGACCCAGTACTTC
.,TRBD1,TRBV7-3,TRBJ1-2,CASSSGQGEHYGYTF,TGTGCCAGCAGCTCAGGACAGGGAGAACACTATGGCTACACCTTC
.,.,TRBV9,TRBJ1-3,CASSVVGGIEGNTIYF,TGTGCCAGCAGCGTAGTAGGAGGGATCGAGGGAAACACCATATATTTT
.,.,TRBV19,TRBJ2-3,CASESSFSDTQYF,TGTGCCAGTGAATCTAGTTTCTCAGATACGCAGTATTTT
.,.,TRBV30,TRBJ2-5,CAWSLGGRETQYF,TGTGCCTGGAGTCTCGGGGGGCGAGAGACCCAGTACTTC
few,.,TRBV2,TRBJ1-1,CASRLTEAFF,TGTGCCAGCAGACTCACTGAAGCTTTCTTT